This entry describes one T cell receptor (delta chain). Its target antigen remains unknown. TCRdb's protein for this DNA is that of a much larger clone and differs from the translation at residue 17, likely a read error; the protein shown is the DNA translation. For bulk TCR repertoire analysis, Vgamma9/Vdelta2+ and Vdelta2-negative gammadelta T cell populations were flow-sorted out of peripheral blood mononuclear cells. The data were obtained in a study of γδ T cells in repeated Plasmodium falciparum infection (dated by TCRdb to the early 2020s). A note on the overall study: Malian children exposed to intense seasonal malaria transmission were enrolled in the natural-infection arm and compared with Australian children matched for age and gender. Four controlled human malaria infections were administered to about five malaria-naive U.S. adults over 644 days by bites from P. falciparum NF54-infected Anopheles stephensi mosquitoes. Controlled-infection subjects were sampled at baseline, immediately before selected infections, and 21 days after each infection. Malian gammadelta TCR repertoires were analysed cross-sectionally during no-transmission periods and were analysed longitudinally across acute febrile malaria episodes. The study looked at how repeated Plasmodium falciparum infection shapes the human gammadelta T cell repertoire, using both natural infection in Mali and controlled human malaria infection. What the research found in general, with its limitations: The controlled-infection cohort was small, limiting analysis of inter-individual variability in gammadelta T cell responses. Compared with the repertoires of Australian children, the Vdelta2-negative gammadelta TCR repertoires of Malian children appeared more clonally expanded, less diverse and less shared. A highly stable polyclonal repertoire over time and infection, with many inter-individual overlapping TCRgamma sequences, was shown by Vgamma9/Vdelta2+ TCR repertoires. The Malian cohort was drawn from a small rural village made up mostly of one ethnic group, which limits generalizability. Repeated controlled infections appeared to drive waves of new clonotype selection in Vdelta2-negative, largely Vdelta1+, gammadelta TCR repertoires.

Library prep was done by multiplex PCR. Sequenced on an Illumina MiSeq. Every sorted gammadelta T cell sample had both its TCR gamma (TRG) and TCR delta (TRD) chains sequenced. The authors' analysis ran thus. The repertoire analyses drew on clonotype tree plots, the accumulated frequency of the top 20 clonotypes, and diversity index (DI) and D75 metrics. The public reads were reprocessed by TCRdb using CATT, and rows of matching DNA were later combined. What appears here as the V and J calls and clone size reflects TCRdb's work, not the paper's. The sample profile shows 70,000 to 95,000 delta-chain clones; around 1.4% of them were found once. The ten top clones hold 8.5% to 10% of the sample. Per the germline V gene, TSWWSYY is the CDR1 and QGS is the CDR2. Unmatched junction bases come to 23, with V trimmed by 1 base and J by 1 base. From the cysteine through the phenylalanine, the CDR3 covers 23 amino acids. Only the CDR3 DNA stays, 69 bases, in frame from base 1.

The clonotype comes from a pool of human donors (malaria-infected and uninfected, not separated). The rearranged chain carries TRDV1 and TRDJ1; 11 nucleotides in the junction match TRDD3. TCRdb offers no J gene call, so here the DNA was matched to germline to obtain one. Sequencing input: gamma-delta T cells from blood. The nucleotide sequence is given as TGTGCTCTTGGGGAACCTCCCTTCCCAAGACTAGATTGGGGGATACGCGGCACCGATAAACTCATCTTT. It is translated as CALGEPPFPRLDWGIRGTDKLIF.